This T cell receptor beta chain originates from a study of blood T cell repertoires in COVID-19. Study context: The study drew acute and convalescent COVID-19 samples from the United States, Italy and Spain.

Trimming shortened V by 3 bases and J by 1 base, and 13 bases separated the two germline ends. Germline CDR1 and CDR2: LNHDA and SQIVND (reference sequence). This CDR3 has 16 residues. Here immunoSEQ multiplex PCR was the method, and the copy in TCRdb shows in-frame clones only, minus some. The table lists 120,000 or so clones, roughly 89% of them singletons. What was sequenced was peripheral blood. The source is a man aged 35 to 55 with acute or convalescent COVID-19. This chain uses TRBV19 with TRBJ1-5; D not resolved. Written as DNA, the CDR3 is TGTGCCAGTAGTATGAGACTCCCAGAGAGCAATCAGCCCCAGCATTTT. The encoded protein is CASSMRLPESNQPQHF.